This T cell receptor (beta chain) came from a study of blood T cell repertoires in COVID-19. Study-level background: Specimens from acute and convalescent COVID-19 originated in the United States, Italy and Spain. T cells, B-cell-depleted T cells, or PBMCs provided the cDNA or gDNA that served as material.

The cohort comprised adults aged about 18 to 100 years residing in under 30 US areas. There are 16 residues in the CDR3. V lost 2 bases and J 3 bases, leaving 15 bases between the germline ends. Germline V gene sequence: CDR1 MNHEY, CDR2 SVGAGI. Sequencing was performed with immunoSEQ multiplex PCR; in TCRdb, only in-frame clones are kept and a portion is missing. This table has 150,000 to 200,000 clones, roughly 87% appearing once. V gene TRBV6-5 combines with J gene TRBJ2-3; tentatively, D is TRBD1 (6 bases). The specimen sequenced was PBMCs or T cells enriched from blood (not recorded which). The TCR was taken from a human donor with acute COVID-19. The donor label of this sample is uncertain. The CDR3 here is CASSYRKGGLTDTQYF. CDR3 sequence (DNA): TGTGCCAGCAGTTACCGAAAAGGGGGATTGACAGATACGCAGTATTTT.